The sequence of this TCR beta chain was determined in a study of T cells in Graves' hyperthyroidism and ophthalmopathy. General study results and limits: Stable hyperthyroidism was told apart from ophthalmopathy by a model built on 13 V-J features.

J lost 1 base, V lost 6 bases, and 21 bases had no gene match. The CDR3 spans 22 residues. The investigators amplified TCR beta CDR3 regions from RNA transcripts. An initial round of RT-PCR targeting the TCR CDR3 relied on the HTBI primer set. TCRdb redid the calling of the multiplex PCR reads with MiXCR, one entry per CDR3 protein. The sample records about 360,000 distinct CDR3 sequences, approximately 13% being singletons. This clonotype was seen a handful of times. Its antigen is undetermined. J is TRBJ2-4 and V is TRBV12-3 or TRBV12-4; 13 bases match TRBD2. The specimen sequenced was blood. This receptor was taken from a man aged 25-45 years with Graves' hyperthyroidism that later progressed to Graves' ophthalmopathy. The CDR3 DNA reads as TGTGCCAGCAGCCCGACAGGGAGGGGGCTGACTAGCGGGGGGCCGGCCAAAAACATTCAGTACTTC. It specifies CASSPTGRGLTSGGPAKNIQYF.